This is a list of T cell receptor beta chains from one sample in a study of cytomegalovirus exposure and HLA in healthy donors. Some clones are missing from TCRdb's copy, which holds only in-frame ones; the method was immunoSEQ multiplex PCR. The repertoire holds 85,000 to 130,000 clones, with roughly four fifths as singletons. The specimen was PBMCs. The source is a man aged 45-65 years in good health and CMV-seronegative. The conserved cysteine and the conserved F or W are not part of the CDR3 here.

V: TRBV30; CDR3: AWSQGFEKLF
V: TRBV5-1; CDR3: ASSLARAGGGDTQY
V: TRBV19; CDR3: ASRRVGRTDTQY
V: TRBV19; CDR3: ASSIRGGQYTGELF
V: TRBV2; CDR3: ASSADTTWEKLF
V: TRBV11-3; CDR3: ASSMGTWGGTGELF
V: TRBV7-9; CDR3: ASSPPQGERTSGELF
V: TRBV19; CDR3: ASSGDRATNEKLF
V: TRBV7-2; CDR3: ASSREAGEKLF
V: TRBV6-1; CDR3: ASSEALDRDYGYT
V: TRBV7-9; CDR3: ASSSRVLGDLGTDTQY
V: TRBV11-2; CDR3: ASSRVAGGSYEQY
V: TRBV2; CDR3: ASSVRGADGYT
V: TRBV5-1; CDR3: ASSLMGGDTQY
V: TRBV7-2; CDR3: ASSPKIGGETQY
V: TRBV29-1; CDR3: SVGIGQGSFSNYGYT
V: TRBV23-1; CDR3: ASSQFRALAGETTDTQY
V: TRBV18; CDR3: ASSDDRDTGELF
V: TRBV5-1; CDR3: ASSLAQGGYT
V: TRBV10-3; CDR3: AISAGTGAYEQY
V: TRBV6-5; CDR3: ASTQTRSNTEAF
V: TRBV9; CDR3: ASSWTTSLAQANTGELF
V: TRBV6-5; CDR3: ASSYSTDRGRETQY
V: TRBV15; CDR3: ATSGGQGIVQETQY
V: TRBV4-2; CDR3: ASSQQPWTGGSTEAF
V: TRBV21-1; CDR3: AKNKGQGRRN
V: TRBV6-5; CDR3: ASSYSPGHSQETQY
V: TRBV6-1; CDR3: ASRGDRGTYEQY
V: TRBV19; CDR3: ASSILGAIGYT
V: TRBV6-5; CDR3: ASKGQGNQPQH
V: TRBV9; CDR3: ASSVPGSGNTIY
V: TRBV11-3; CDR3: ASSNTPGQGDEQY
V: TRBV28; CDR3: ASLVSAYGYT
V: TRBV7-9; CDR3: ASRSPPRGGLDEQF
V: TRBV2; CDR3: ASSPQVNSPLH
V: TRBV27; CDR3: ASSLRQGTLTSTDTQY
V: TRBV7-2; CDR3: ASSPSGQRVTEAF
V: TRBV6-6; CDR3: ASRHPGAEAF
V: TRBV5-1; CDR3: ASSLEGQGTDTQY
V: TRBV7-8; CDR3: ASSLGGTGGAGYGYT
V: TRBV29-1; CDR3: SVEMRGNTEAF
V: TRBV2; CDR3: ASSEGTKETQY
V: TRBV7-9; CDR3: ASSWSRGGSYNEQF
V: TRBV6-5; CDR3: ASSADRADYGYT
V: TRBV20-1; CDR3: SAEENNEQF
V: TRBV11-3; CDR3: ASSQSGGYTQY
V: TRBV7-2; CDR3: ASSLSSYNEQF
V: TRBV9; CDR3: ASSVAGNTGELF
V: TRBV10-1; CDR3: ASSDGGTGDEKLF
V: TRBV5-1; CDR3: ASSVSGTGAVDTQY
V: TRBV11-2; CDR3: ASSLLDLDTQY
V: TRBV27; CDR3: ASSPYRVGGYT
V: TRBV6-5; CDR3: ASSRQGAYNSPLH
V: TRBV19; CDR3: ASSIVPGEGGQPQH
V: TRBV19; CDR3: ASKGTGREYGYT
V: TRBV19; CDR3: ATRRGITYNEQF
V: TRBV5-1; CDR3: ASTRSPGATSGDTQY
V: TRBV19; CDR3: ASSIGSGTSDNEQF